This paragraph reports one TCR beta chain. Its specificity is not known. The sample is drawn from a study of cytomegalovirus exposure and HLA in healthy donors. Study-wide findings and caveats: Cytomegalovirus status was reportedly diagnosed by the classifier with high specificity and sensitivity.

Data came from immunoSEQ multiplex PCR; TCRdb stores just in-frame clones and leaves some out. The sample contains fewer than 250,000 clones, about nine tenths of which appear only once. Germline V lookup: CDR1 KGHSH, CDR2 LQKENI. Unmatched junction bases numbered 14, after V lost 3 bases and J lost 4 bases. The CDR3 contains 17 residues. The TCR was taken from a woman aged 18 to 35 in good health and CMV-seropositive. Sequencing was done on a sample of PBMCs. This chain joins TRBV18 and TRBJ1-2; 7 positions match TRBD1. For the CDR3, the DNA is TGTGCCAGCTCACCCCCTGATGGAACAGGGGCTGGCTATGGCTACACCTTC. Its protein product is CASSPPDGTGAGYGYTF. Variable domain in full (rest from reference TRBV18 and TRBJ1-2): NAGVMQNPRHLVRRRGQEARLRCSPMKGHSHVYWYRQLPEEGLKFMVYLQKENIIDESGMPKERFSAEFPKEGPSILRIQQVVRGDSAAYFCASSPPDGTGAGYGYTFGSGTRLTVV.